Below, 9 T cell receptor beta chains from the same sample are listed, as sequenced in a study of regulatory T cells in long-lasting Graves disease. HTBI primers from iRepertoire and Arm-PCR of CDR3 regions yielded the TCR beta libraries. In TCRdb, the multiplex PCR reads were re-called with MiXCR into one record per CDR3 protein. This table has about 540,000 distinct CDR3 sequences, 13% appearing once. Described time point: newly diagnosed GD, antithyroid drugs for less than 3 months. Extracted RNA from PBMCs served as the source of the TCR library. Another study also made use of these data, one on T cells in Graves' hyperthyroidism and ophthalmopathy.

This sample comprised peripheral blood mononuclear cells (PBMCs), obtained at new diagnosis, from a patient treated with antithyroid drugs. These receptors all come from a man aged 25 to 45 with Graves disease.

The rearrangement uses TRBV20-1 and TRBJ2-1; the D gene is possibly TRBD1 (5 bases). Trimming took off 1 base at V and 5 bases at J, with 15 bases between the two ends. The CDR3 loop spans 15 amino acids. The germline gives CDR1 DFQATT, CDR2 SNEGSKA (reference sequence). In DNA, the CDR3 is TGCAGTGCTAGAGGACAGCCTTCCCTGGACAATGAGCAGTTCTTC. Translated: CSARGQPSLDNEQFF.

A word on this clonotype: Possible read error: a much larger clone is one base away. The V gene is TRBV7-3, the J gene TRBJ1-1; no reliable D call. The germline CDR1 and CDR2 sequences are SGHTA and FQGTGA. This CDR3 has 16 amino acids. The V and J ends lost 6 bases and 0 bases respectively, with 17 bases between them. The CDR3 sequence is CASSPRGALMNTEAFF. The CDR3 DNA reads TGTGCCAGCAGTCCCCGAGGTGCCCTAATGAACACTGAAGCTTTCTTT.

The CDR3 DNA follows: TGTGCCAGCAGGAGGCCGGGACTAGGAGACGGTGAGACCCAGTACTTC. It yields the protein CASRRPGLGDGETQYF. V gene TRBV6-1 combines with J gene TRBJ2-5; TRBD2 agrees at 8 bases. Germline CDR1 reads MNHNS; CDR2 reads SASEGT. CDR3 length: 16 residues. The trim removed 6 bases at V and 5 bases at J, leaving 14 bases unmatched.

The chain uses TRBV30 and TRBJ2-5; 10 nucleotides match TRBD2. Trimming removed 4 bases from V and 3 bases from J; junction bases left unmatched: 2. The CDR3 has 13 residues. CDR1 is GTSNPN, CDR2 SVGIG, per germline (reference sequence). For the CDR3, the DNA is TGTGCCTGGATCCTAGCGGGAGAAGAGACCCAGTACTTC. This codes for CAWILAGEETQYF. The whole variable domain, filled in from reference TRBV30 and TRBJ2-5, reads SQTIHQWPATLVQPVGSPLSLECTVEGTSNPNLYWYRQAAGRGLQLLFYSVGIGQISSEVPQNLSASRPQDRQFILSSKKLLLSDSGFYLCAWILAGEETQYFGPGTRLLVL.

This clonotype was counted once. The missing conserved phenylalanine or tryptophan at the end of this CDR3 makes a read error likely. No DNA is shown, since the ends of the CDR3 on it are uncertain; the CDR3 is the one TCRdb lists. The CDR3 protein is CASSNRDRPQI. V usage is TRBV6-2 or TRBV6-3 and J usage is TRBJ2-7; TRBD1, the table's D call, was not compared with the DNA. The CDR3 is made up of 11 amino acids, end residues included. Germline CDR1 MNHEY, CDR2 SVGEGT.

In this sample, this clonotype turned up a few times. This sequence joins TRBV7-9 and TRBJ1-4; no firm D call. This CDR3 has 15 amino acids. Deletions cut 5 bases from V and 5 bases from J, with 15 bases between. Germline CDR1 and CDR2: SEHNR and FQNEAQ (reference sequence). The CDR3 reads CASSPLGRNNEKLFF. The CDR3 DNA reads as TGTGCCAGCAGCCCACTCGGGCGAAACAATGAAAAACTGTTTTTT.

Many counts were recorded for this clonotype. V is TRBV27 and J is TRBJ1-1; 7 bases are shared with TRBD1. Trimming at V came to 7 bases and at J to 6 bases, leaving 11 bases not matched to a gene. The CDR3 sequence is 14 residues long. From germline, CDR1 is MNHEY and CDR2 SMNVEV (reference sequence). The CDR3 DNA reads as TGTGCCAGCATGGTCGGGACAGAGGGATCTGAAGCTTTCTTT. Its protein is CASMVGTEGSEAFF.

The rearrangement joins TRBV9 to TRBJ2-3; TRBD2 aligns across 8 bases. Trimming removed 4 bases from V and 1 base from J; junction bases left unmatched: 8. CDR1 SGDLS and CDR2 YYNGEE come from the germline V gene. The CDR3 runs to 16 residues. CDR3 amino acids: CASSLAVAGRTDTQYF. CDR3 bases: TGTGCCAGCAGCCTCGCGGTAGCGGGACGCACAGATACGCAGTATTTT.

CDR3 coding DNA: TGTGCCATCAGTGAGTTAAGGGAGGGATCGCTCGGTGAGCAGTTCTTC. Protein sequence: CAISELREGSLGEQFF. This chain links TRBV10-3 with TRBJ2-1; 7 nucleotides line up with TRBD2. The germline V gene encodes CDR1 ENHRY and CDR2 SYGVKD. V gave up 1 base and J gave up 9 bases; unmatched junction bases: 12. CDR3 length equals 16 residues.